One and the same sample provided the 22 T cell receptor beta chains below, sequenced in a study of post-analysis software for immune sequencing data. Antigens of these TCRs are unknown. Study outcomes and limitations: The five TRBV segments detected at higher frequency in patients than in controls included TRBV5-6, TRBV5-1 and TRBV20-1.

Incorporated into the TCR beta cDNA libraries were unique molecular identifiers, which served to reduce PCR and sequencing biases. In TCRdb, the PCR reads were re-called with MiXCR into one record per CDR3 protein. The sample carries roughly 700,000 distinct CDR3 sequences, roughly 27% recorded once. The sequenced sample was blood. The receptors shown here come from a girl between 5 and 17 years old with multiple sclerosis.

The chain recombines TRBV21-1 with TRBJ2-1; TRBD1, as called in the table, went unchecked against the DNA. TRBV21-1 represents a pseudogene. CDR3 length: 13 amino acids. CDR3 region: CASWVDSYNEQFF. In DNA form, the CDR3 reads TGTGCCAGCTGGGTTGACAGCTACAATGAGCAGTTCTTC.

The V call is TRBV28, the J call TRBJ2-4, with TRBD1 matching over 7 bases. J was trimmed by 8 bases and V by 5 bases; bases with no gene match: 9. CDR1 and CDR2 (germline): MDHEN, SYDVKM. There are 14 residues in the CDR3. In DNA form, the CDR3 reads TGTGCCAGCAGTCAGCCGACAGGGTGGCACATTCAGTACTTC. Its translation is CASSQPTGWHIQYF.

The J gene is TRBJ2-4, the V gene TRBV12-3 or TRBV12-4; 8 bases agree with TRBD2. The J call may be incorrect, as the DNA end agrees better with TRBJ2-7. The CDR3 spans 15 residues. The DNA for the CDR3 is TGTGCCAGCAGTCTGGGTAGCGGGATCGCGGACGAGCAGTACTTC. This gives the protein CASSLGSGIADEQYF.

The genes are TRBV3-1 and TRBJ2-3, with D tentatively TRBD2 (5 bases). Trimming took 0 bases from V and 0 from J, leaving 10 bases between them. Germline CDR1 and CDR2: LGHDT and YNNKEL (reference sequence). The CDR3 has 16 amino acids. The CDR3 nucleotides are TGTGCCAGCAGCCAAGATGTGAGACTAAGCACAGATACGCAGTATTTT. Its protein is CASSQDVRLSTDTQYF.

This clonotype was seen a handful of times. The chain is built from TRBV20-1 and TRBJ2-3, with D possibly being TRBD2 (6 bases). The CDR3 runs to 17 residues. V lost 3 bases and J 6 bases, leaving 25 bases between the germline ends. Germline-derived CDR1 and CDR2 are DFQATT and SNEGSKA (reference sequence). This CDR3 is CSARDKPPGLVSDTQYF. CDR3 sequence (DNA): TGCAGTGCTAGGGATAAACCACCGGGACTCGTATCGGATACGCAGTATTTT.

The chain links TRBV4-2 to TRBJ2-1, with TRBD2 matching 8 bases. With 1 base clipped from V and 5 bases from J, the junction kept 16 bases outside the gene matches. From germline, CDR1 is LGHNA and CDR2 YNFKEQ. This CDR3 is 19 amino acids long. Here the CDR3 reads CASSQAMGVGGGIHNEQFF. The CDR3 DNA is TGTGCCAGCAGCCAAGCTATGGGGGTGGGCGGGGGGATTCACAATGAGCAGTTCTTC.

This clonotype turned up a few times. The rearrangement uses TRBV6-1 and TRBJ2-1; 7 nucleotides agree with TRBD1. Germline lookup yields CDR1 MNHNS and CDR2 SASEGT. This CDR3 contains 18 residues. The V segment lost 6 bases and the J segment 8 bases; nucleotides outside the gene matches: 22. The CDR3 here is CASSPRDSSPSEGDEQFF. DNA for the CDR3: TGTGCCAGCAGCCCACGGGACAGTTCCCCCTCCGAAGGCGATGAGCAGTTCTTC.

This clonotype was seen a handful of times. This chain uses TRBV20-1 with TRBJ2-7; TRBD1 aligns across 9 bases. This CDR3 has 14 amino acids. Per the germline V gene, CDR1 is DFQATT and CDR2 is SNEGSKA (reference sequence). The V and J ends lost 6 bases and 2 bases, in that order; junction bases with no gene match: 8. CDR3 nucleotide sequence: TGCAGTGCCTCACCCGGGACAGGGACCTACGAGCAGTACTTC. It codes for CSASPGTGTYEQYF.

The J gene is TRBJ2-2, the V gene TRBV5-1; D gene ambiguous. The CDR3 runs 15 residues. Trimming cost V 1 base and J 6 bases, with 13 bases left between them. CDR1 and CDR2 from the germline V gene are SGHRS and YFSETQ. CDR3 residues: CASSLYRAGPGELFF. CDR3 nucleotides: TGCGCCAGCAGCTTGTACCGGGCTGGTCCCGGGGAGCTGTTTTTT.

The chain joins TRBV29-1 to TRBJ2-6; D tentatively fits TRBD1 or TRBD2 (5 bases each). V lost 6 bases, J lost 0 bases, and 9 bases lay in between. Germline V lookup: CDR1 SQVTM, CDR2 ANQGSEA. The CDR3 length is 14 residues. The CDR3 bases are TGCAGCGTCGCGAGGGGCTCTGGGGCCAACGTCCTGACTTTC. Amino acids: CSVARGSGANVLTF.

The V and J genes are TRBV7-2 and TRBJ2-2; 7 bases line up with TRBD1. V lost 0 bases to trimming and J lost 6 bases; unmatched junction nucleotides: 7. The length of the CDR3 is 16 residues. Germline assignment: CDR1 SGHTA and CDR2 FQGNSA. Written as DNA, the CDR3 is TGTGCCAGCAGCTTAGCAGCACAGGGGTGGCCCGGGGAGCTGTTTTTT. Its translation is CASSLAAQGWPGELFF.

This clonotype has more than one count but fewer than ten. The rearrangement uses TRBV4-1 and TRBJ2-1; D is unresolved. The CDR3 consists of 15 residues. V was cut by 2 bases and J by 13 bases, with 21 bases left in between. Germline CDR1 and CDR2: MGHRA and YSYEKL. CDR3 in amino acids: CASSQHLGSVETQFF. The CDR3 bases are TGCGCCAGCAGCCAACACCTCGGAAGTGTGGAGACCCAGTTCTTC.

This chain uses TRBV20-1 with TRBJ1-5; a weak D match, TRBD1 (5 bases). The CDR3 extends over 13 amino acids. Germline lookup yields CDR1 DFQATT and CDR2 SNEGSKA (reference sequence). The germline V and J ends were trimmed by 1 base and 7 bases, with 11 bases remaining between them. In nucleotides, the CDR3 is TGCAGTGCTAGAGGGCGGGGCGGCCAGCCCCAGCATTTT. This translates into CSARGRGGQPQHF.

This clonotype showed up many times. The chain is built from TRBV29-1 and TRBJ1-2; a possible D gene is TRBD1 (5 bases). The CDR3 is made up of 15 amino acids. The V gene's germline CDR1 is SQVTM and CDR2 ANQGSEA. The V end lost 6 bases, the J end lost 0 bases, and 17 bases lay between the germline ends. CDR3: CSVGGPGITNYGYTF. The DNA of the CDR3 is TGCAGCGTCGGGGGTCCAGGGATCACTAACTATGGCTACACCTTC.

V and J are TRBV7-2 and TRBJ2-3, with D unclear. The V gene lost 5 bases and the J gene lost 4 bases, with 13 bases spanning the gap. Germline loops: CDR1 SGHTA, CDR2 FQGNSA. The CDR3 has 14 amino acids. CDR3 in amino acids: CASSRTQLSDTQYF. CDR3 sequence (DNA): TGTGCCAGCAGCCGGACGCAGCTGTCAGATACGCAGTATTTT.

This chain connects TRBV18 to TRBJ2-3; weak D call: TRBD1 (5 bases). Trimming took 6 bases from V and 4 from J, leaving 11 bases between them. The germline gives CDR1 KGHSH, CDR2 LQKENI. The CDR3 consists of 13 residues. The CDR3 DNA is TGTGCCAGCTCCGACTGGGGCGCAGATACGCAGTATTTT. Residues: CASSDWGADTQYF. Filled out from reference TRBV18 and TRBJ2-3, the complete variable domain reads NAGVMQNPRHLVRRRGQEARLRCSPMKGHSHVYWYRQLPEEGLKFMVYLQKENIIDESGMPKERFSAEFPKEGPSILRIQQVVRGDSAAYFCASSDWGADTQYFGPGTRLTVL.

In the case of this clonotype: A much larger clone is a single base away; this may be a read error. J is TRBJ2-1 and V is TRBV29-1; D is undetermined. Germline V gene sequence: CDR1 SQVTM, CDR2 ANQGSEA. V was pared by 5 bases and J by 5 bases, with 13 bases between. The CDR3 extends over 13 amino acids. The CDR3 here is CSVNHDNDNEQFF. CDR3 DNA sequence: TGCAGCGTTAATCATGATAACGACAATGAGCAGTTCTTC.

The chain is built from TRBV6-2 or TRBV6-3 and TRBJ2-5; 11 bases map to TRBD1. CDR3 length equals 16 residues. Germline V CDR1 and CDR2: MNHEY, SVGEGT. The junction had 7 bases not matched to a gene; V was cut back by 2 bases and J by 5 bases. CDR3 residues: CASSYLPDRGLETQYF. The CDR3 DNA follows: TGTGCCAGCAGTTACCTTCCGGACAGGGGGCTGGAGACCCAGTACTTC.

The chain carries TRBV13 and TRBJ2-7; D not certain. This CDR3 contains 15 residues. Germline loops: CDR1 PRHDT, CDR2 FYEKMQ (reference sequence). Deletions cut 3 bases from V and 10 bases from J, with 22 bases between. Here the CDR3 DNA reads TGTGCCAGCAGCTTTCCTATGGGTCACTCGGTGGCCCAGTACTTC. Translation: CASSFPMGHSVAQYF.

The V and J genes are TRBV25-1 and TRBJ1-2; TRBD1 matches 8 bases. Per germline, CDR1 MGHDK and CDR2 SYGVNS. V dropped 6 bases and J dropped 6; count of bases not matched to a gene: 9. The CDR3 is made up of 14 amino acids. As DNA, the CDR3 is TGTGCCAGCAGGGCAAACCCAGGGGGCCATGGCTACACCTTC. This encodes CASRANPGGHGYTF.

This clonotype was detected only a few times. The V gene is TRBV12-3 or TRBV12-4, the J gene TRBJ1-2, with 11 bases aligning to TRBD1. The CDR3 runs 14 residues. V shed 7 bases and J 7 bases; nucleotides not matched to a gene: 8. The CDR3 loop is CASILGQGAGGYTF. CDR3 coding DNA: TGTGCCAGCATCCTCGGACAGGGGGCGGGTGGCTACACCTTC.

V gene TRBV6-5 combines with J gene TRBJ1-2, with D possibly matching TRBD1 (6 bases). The CDR3 spans 13 residues. V was cut by 6 bases and J by 7 bases, with 15 bases left in between. Germline assignment: CDR1 MNHEY and CDR2 SVGAGI. CDR3 sequence: CASSQDSVRGYTF. The CDR3 coding sequence is TGTGCCAGCAGCCAGGACAGTGTGCGTGGCTACACCTTC.